These 16 T cell receptor beta chains were all obtained from the same sample, sequenced in a study of T-cell memory formation after mild COVID-19. TCRdb recomputed calls from the 5' RACE reads with MiXCR, one row per CDR3 protein. This repertoire shows over 350,000 distinct CDR3 sequences, approximately 16% found once; its top ten account for approximately 21%. Sequencing was carried out using PBMCs or a T cell subset sorted from them (not recorded which). These TCRs come from a man aged 18 to 35 who had mild COVID-19 (a few samples of this study predate the infection). Cell type and time point are not known.

The J gene is TRBJ1-2, the V gene TRBV20-1, with D unresolved. V gave up 3 bases and J gave up 6 bases, with 11 bases separating them. This CDR3 has 12 residues. Germline loops: CDR1 DFQATT, CDR2 SNEGSKA (reference sequence). CDR3 residues: CSASTPKDGYTF. CDR3 bases: TGCAGTGCTAGTACCCCAAAGGATGGCTACACCTTC.

The J gene is TRBJ1-5, the V gene TRBV4-1; a weak D match, TRBD1 (6 bases). V was shortened by 0 bases and J by 0 bases, with 12 bases between the two germline ends. Germline values: CDR1 MGHRA, CDR2 YSYEKL. The CDR3 consists of 17 residues. CDR3: CASSQDVRTDSNQPQHF. Written as DNA, the CDR3 is TGCGCCAGCAGCCAAGATGTTCGGACAGATAGCAATCAGCCCCAGCATTTT.

This clonotype has a count of ten or more. The genes are TRBV27 and TRBJ1-2, with D maybe TRBD1 (6 bases). The CDR3 sequence is 17 residues long. CDR1 is MNHEY, CDR2 SMNVEV, per germline (reference sequence). Between the trimmed V and J ends, which lost 5 bases and 5 bases, there was a span of 24 bases. The CDR3 DNA sequence: TGTGCCAGCAGTGTTTCAGCAGCGGACAGCCGCTTGTATGGCTACACCTTC. This encodes CASSVSAADSRLYGYTF.

This clonotype was seen a handful of times. V usage is TRBV4-2 and J usage is TRBJ2-5; D may be TRBD2 (6 bases). The V and J ends lost 3 bases and 2 bases respectively, with 19 bases between them. This CDR3 is built from 17 residues. Per germline, CDR1 LGHNA and CDR2 YNFKEQ. CDR3 bases: TGTGCCAGCAGCCAGGATCCTTGGCGGGGAGCTCAAGAGACCCAGTACTTC. Its protein product is CASSQDPWRGAQETQYF.

The chain recombines TRBV5-1 with TRBJ2-1; 9 bases agree with TRBD2. J was trimmed by 3 bases and V by 6 bases; bases with no gene match: 1. The CDR3 is 13 amino acids. Germline CDR1 and CDR2: SGHRS and YFSETQ. CDR3 amino acids: CASKRGDYNEQFF. The CDR3, as DNA: TGCGCCAGCAAGCGGGGGGACTACAATGAGCAGTTCTTC. The full variable domain, completed using reference TRBV5-1 and TRBJ2-1, is KAGVTQTPRYLIKTRGQQVTLSCSPISGHRSVSWYQQTPGQGLQFLFEYFSETQRNKGNFPGRFSGRQFSNSRSEMNVSTLELGDSALYLCASKRGDYNEQFFGPGTRLTVL.

J is TRBJ2-1 and V is TRBV5-1; perhaps D is TRBD1 or TRBD2 (5 bases each). CDR1 and CDR2 from the germline V gene are SGHRS and YFSETQ. This CDR3 spans 14 amino acids. The germline V and J ends were trimmed by 0 bases and 8 bases, with 12 bases remaining between them. CDR3 protein: CASSLAGGVDEQFF. Here the CDR3 DNA reads TGCGCCAGCAGCTTGGCTGGGGGAGTCGATGAGCAGTTCTTC.

This clonotype occurred a few times. This chain uses TRBV6-5 with TRBJ1-2; D call uncertain. V lost 6 bases and J lost 4, with 15 bases in between. The CDR3 has 14 amino acids. The germline V gene encodes CDR1 MNHEY and CDR2 SVGAGI. This CDR3 reads CASRSHGRSYGYTF. CDR3 sequence (DNA): TGTGCCAGCAGGTCCCATGGACGGAGCTATGGCTACACCTTC.

The V gene is TRBV7-3, the J gene TRBJ1-1; possibly TRBD1 for D (5 bases). CDR3 length: 15 residues. Trimming took off 3 bases at V and 0 bases at J, with 11 bases between the two ends. Germline V gene data show CDR1 as SGHTA and CDR2 as FQGTGA. CDR3 nucleotide sequence: TGTGCCAGCAGCTTGGCGGGACCAATGAACACTGAAGCTTTCTTT. This gives the protein CASSLAGPMNTEAFF.

V gene TRBV11-2 combines with J gene TRBJ2-7; D is uncertain. From germline, CDR1 is SGHAT and CDR2 FQNNGV. The V and J ends lost 0 bases and 0 bases respectively, with 9 bases between them. The CDR3 contains 15 residues. CDR3 sequence reads: CASSLDLSHSYEQYF. In DNA form, the CDR3 reads TGTGCCAGCAGCTTAGATCTAAGTCACTCCTACGAGCAGTACTTC.

The chain recombines TRBV19 with TRBJ2-3, with no clear D. CDR1 and CDR2 (germline): LNHDA, SQIVND (reference sequence). CDR3 length: 15 residues. The V and J ends lost 1 base and 2 bases respectively, with 10 bases between them. CDR3 DNA sequence: TGTGCCAGTAGTATAGGCAGCCTCGCCACAGATACGCAGTATTTT. Amino acid sequence: CASSIGSLATDTQYF. The full variable domain, in which reference TRBV19 and TRBJ2-3 provide the parts outside the CDR3, is DGGITQSPKYLFRKEGQNVTLSCEQNLNHDAMYWYRQDPGQGLRLIYYSQIVNDFQKGDIAEGYSVSREKKESFPLTVTSAQKNPTAFYLCASSIGSLATDTQYFGPGTRLTVL.

There are a few counts of this clonotype. This rearrangement joins TRBV10-3 to TRBJ1-2, with D maybe TRBD1 (5 bases). Germline V CDR1 and CDR2: ENHRY, SYGVKD. V was clipped by 4 bases and J by 5 bases, with 20 bases between them. The CDR3 runs to 16 residues. This chain's CDR3 is CAISAADKPLGYGYTF. CDR3 DNA sequence: TGTGCCATCAGTGCTGCGGACAAACCCTTGGGGTATGGCTACACCTTC.

This clonotype was observed a handful of times. The CDR3 region is CASRGTTKETQYF. The CDR3 nucleotides read TGCGCCAGCAGAGGGACAACGAAAGAGACCCAGTACTTC. The chain is built from TRBV5-1 and TRBJ2-5, with D perhaps TRBD1 (6 bases). This CDR3 has 13 residues. CDR1 and CDR2 from the germline V gene are SGHRS and YFSETQ. The V gene lost 5 bases and the J gene lost 3 bases, with 11 bases spanning the gap.

The V call is TRBV3-1, the J call TRBJ2-5; D is uncertain. The V gene's germline CDR1 is LGHDT and CDR2 YNNKEL (reference sequence). Trimming took off 0 bases at V and 3 bases at J, with 8 bases between the two ends. This CDR3 has 14 amino acids. The CDR3: CASSQDYLKETQYF. CDR3 nucleotide sequence: TGTGCCAGCAGCCAAGACTACTTAAAAGAGACCCAGTACTTC.

This clonotype was counted between two and nine times. V is TRBV4-1 and J is TRBJ2-7; D is ambiguous. With 5 bases removed from V and 3 bases from J, the gap between germline ends came to 11 bases. The CDR3 is 13 amino acids. Germline CDR1 MGHRA, CDR2 YSYEKL. Here the CDR3 DNA reads TGCGCCAGCAGCAGAGAGATAAACTACGAGCAGTACTTC. Amino acids: CASSREINYEQYF.

The chain employs TRBV15 and TRBJ1-5; D is unresolved. The CDR3 runs 14 residues. Germline CDR1 is LNHNV and CDR2 is YYDKDF (reference sequence). V lost 5 bases, J lost 3 bases, and 11 bases lay in between. The DNA of the CDR3 is TGTGCCACCAGCTCACCGATACTCAATCAGCCCCAGCATTTT. This sequence encodes CATSSPILNQPQHF.

This chain joins TRBV5-1 and TRBJ1-1, with D possibly TRBD1 on 5 matching bases. The V and J ends lost 0 bases and 4 bases respectively, with 10 bases between them. The CDR3 extends over 14 amino acids. Germline V gives CDR1 SGHRS, CDR2 YFSETQ. CDR3 bases: TGCGCCAGCAGCTTGGGTGGGGACGGCACTGAAGCTTTCTTT. This sequence encodes CASSLGGDGTEAFF. Looking up the rest from reference TRBV5-1 and TRBJ1-1 gives the full variable domain: KAGVTQTPRYLIKTRGQQVTLSCSPISGHRSVSWYQQTPGQGLQFLFEYFSETQRNKGNFPGRFSGRQFSNSRSEMNVSTLELGDSALYLCASSLGGDGTEAFFGQGTRLTVV.